Presented here are 25 T cell receptor beta chains from one specimen sequenced in a study of tumor and adjacent non-tumor tissue in lung cancer. Three rounds of nested PCR, following a modified ARM-PCR protocol, produced the TCRbeta library. Each CDR3 protein gets one entry after TCRdb re-called the multiplex PCR reads with MiXCR. This table holds about 76,000 distinct CDR3 sequences, nearly 70% found once. This sample's RNA came from whole unsorted tissue. The sample was lung tumor tissue. Receptors were obtained from a woman aged 70-85 years with non-small cell lung cancer.

The J gene is TRBJ1-1, the V gene TRBV28, with a weak D call TRBD1 (5 bases). V was cut by 7 bases and J by 1 base, with 7 bases left in between. The CDR3 spans 12 residues. Germline-derived CDR1 and CDR2 are MDHEN and SYDVKM. In DNA, the CDR3 is TGTGCCAGCAACGGGGGGAACACTGAAGCTTTCTTT. As protein: CASNGGNTEAFF.

The sample holds many counts of this clonotype. The chain combines TRBV29-1 with TRBJ2-3, with no clear D. Germline V gives CDR1 SQVTM, CDR2 ANQGSEA. V lost 5 bases and J 3 bases, leaving 6 bases between the germline ends. CDR3 length equals 11 residues. The CDR3, as DNA: TGCAGCGTTATAGAGACAGATACGCAGTATTTT. This codes for CSVIETDTQYF.

The rearrangement links TRBV28 to TRBJ2-6, with D tentatively TRBD2 (5 bases). The germline V and J ends were trimmed by 10 bases and 0 bases, with 13 bases remaining between them. This CDR3 is 15 amino acids long. CDR1 is MDHEN, CDR2 SYDVKM, per germline. The CDR3: CAIRLGGSGANVLTF. Written as DNA, the CDR3 is TGTGCCATCAGGCTAGGAGGCTCTGGGGCCAACGTCCTGACTTTC.

Comments on this clonotype: One junction end does not reproduce the germline sequence, and a read error may be involved. The chain employs TRBV5-4 and TRBJ2-5; a possible D gene is TRBD1 (6 bases). Germline V gene data show CDR1 as SGHNT and CDR2 as YYREEE (reference sequence). CDR3 length: 15 amino acids. The CDR3 coding sequence is TGTGCCAGCAGCTCTTCGACAGGATTGGTGGAGACCAAGTACTTC. Protein product: CASSSSTGLVETKYF.

Of note for this clonotype: It is likely a read error, because the conserved phenylalanine at the end of the CDR3 is missing. V usage is TRBV5-6 and J usage is TRBJ2-1, with D unresolved. Germline CDR1 SGHDT, CDR2 YYEEEE. V lost 7 bases and J lost 7, with 18 bases in between. This CDR3 is 14 amino acids long. CDR3 nucleotide sequence: TGTGCCAGCCGCGTAGGGTTACTGAGGAATGAGCAGTTCTTA. Translated: CASRVGLLRNEQFL.

The rearrangement uses TRBV13 and TRBJ2-5, with 13 nucleotides matching TRBD2. Germline-derived CDR1 and CDR2 are PRHDT and FYEKMQ (reference sequence). CDR3 length: 20 residues. V was clipped by 2 bases and J by 8 bases; unmatched bases: 20. DNA of the CDR3: TGTGCCAGCAGCTTAACTAGGACTAGCGGGAGAGGAGGGGCCCAAGGAACCCAGTACTTC. This gives the protein CASSLTRTSGRGGAQGTQYF.

Note on this clonotype: This may be a read error, as it is one base from a much larger clone. This chain uses TRBV11-2 with TRBJ1-1; unclear D gene. V gave up 6 bases and J gave up 2 bases, with 10 bases separating them. The CDR3 covers 13 residues. CDR1 is SGHAT and CDR2 is FQNNGV in the germline V gene. CDR3 coding DNA: TGTGCCAGCAGACTCGACTCCAACACTGAAGCTTTCTTT. This codes for CASRLDSNTEAFF.

With respect to this clonotype: One end of the junction is discordant with germline, which a read error may explain. This sequence joins TRBV6-5 and TRBJ2-4, with D perhaps TRBD1 or TRBD2 (5 bases each). Germline V lookup: CDR1 MNHEY, CDR2 SVGAGI. The CDR3 loop spans 18 amino acids. In nucleotides, the CDR3 is TGTGCCAGCAGAGTCAGACCTACTTCGGTGGGGGATCAAAACATTCAGAACTTC. As protein: CASRVRPTSVGDQNIQNF.

This clonotype was detected a few times. At one end, the junction sequence differs from germline, possibly due to a read error. The chain is built from TRBV6-5 and TRBJ2-5; maybe TRBD2 (7 bases). CDR1 MNHEY and CDR2 SVGAGI come from the germline V gene. The CDR3 runs 16 residues. This chain's CDR3 is CTSSYSLGEGVDTQYF. The CDR3 DNA reads as TGTACCAGCAGTTACTCGCTTGGGGAGGGGGTAGATACCCAGTACTTC.

Concerning this clonotype itself: At one end, the junction sequence differs from germline, possibly due to a read error. The V call is TRBV4-2, the J call TRBJ1-2; D remains ambiguous. The CDR3 is made up of 15 amino acids. Germline loops: CDR1 LGHNA, CDR2 YNFKEQ. The CDR3: CTSSPRDEGFYDYTF. CDR3 nucleotides: TGTACCAGCAGTCCTCGAGACGAGGGTTTCTATGACTACACCTTC.

Comments on this clonotype: A junction boundary mismatches the germline segment, possibly from a read error. The rearrangement uses TRBV29-1 and TRBJ1-1; D might be TRBD1 (5 bases). The CDR3 is 14 amino acids. The V gene's germline CDR1 is SQVTM and CDR2 ANQGSEA. The CDR3 loop reads CGVQRARRDAEAFF. Here the CDR3 DNA reads TGCGGCGTACAGAGGGCCCGCCGGGACGCTGAAGCTTTCTTT. Complete variable domain (other parts from reference TRBV29-1 and TRBJ1-1): SAVISQKPSRDICQRGTSLTIQCQVDSQVTMMFWYRQQPGQSLTLIATANQGSEATYESGFVIDKFPISRPNLTFSTLTVSNMSPEDSSIYLCGVQRARRDAEAFFGQGTRLTVV.

The V call is TRBV5-1, the J call TRBJ2-5, with TRBD1 matching over 7 bases. Germline CDR1 SGHRS, CDR2 YFSETQ. The CDR3 is 15 amino acids. After removal of 10 bases from V and 3 bases from J, the junction contained 15 bases not matched to a gene. DNA of the CDR3: TGCGCCGCCAGCTTACTAACAGGGGCCGAAGAGACCCAGTACTTC. Residues: CAASLLTGAEETQYF.

This clonotype was observed at least ten times. A much larger clone lies one base from this, so it may be a read error. This chain uses TRBV11-3 with TRBJ2-2, with 8 bases matching TRBD2. This CDR3 is 18 amino acids long. Per the germline V gene, CDR1 is SGHNT and CDR2 is YENEEA. CDR3 bases: TGTACCAGCAGCTTAGGGGGACCGGGACTAGCGAACACCGGGGAGCTGTTTTTT. It codes for CTSSLGGPGLANTGELFF.

A remark on this clonotype: Because the CDR3 is missing its conserved closing phenylalanine or tryptophan, this is likely a read error. The CDR3 reads CATSDFAGGRTDTQYL. The CDR3, as DNA: TGTGCCACCAGTGATTTTGCGGGAGGACGCACAGATACGCAGTATCTT. The rearrangement links TRBV24-1 to TRBJ2-3, with 8 bases identical to TRBD2. CDR1 is KGHDR, CDR2 SFDVKD, per germline. The CDR3 loop spans 16 amino acids. V lost 1 base to trimming and J lost 1 base; unmatched junction nucleotides: 3.

Ten or more counts support this clonotype. The V call is TRBV5-1, the J call TRBJ2-6; no reliable D call. The CDR3 has 14 residues. CDR1 SGHRS and CDR2 YFSETQ come from the germline V gene. Trimming shortened V by 2 bases and J by 0 bases, and 3 bases separated the two germline ends. As DNA, the CDR3 is TGCGCCAGCAGCTTTACCTCTGGGGCCAACGTCCTGACTTTC. Protein product: CASSFTSGANVLTF. Complete variable domain (other parts from reference TRBV5-1 and TRBJ2-6): KAGVTQTPRYLIKTRGQQVTLSCSPISGHRSVSWYQQTPGQGLQFLFEYFSETQRNKGNFPGRFSGRQFSNSRSEMNVSTLELGDSALYLCASSFTSGANVLTFGAGSRLTVL.

The chain couples TRBV28 to TRBJ2-4; the D gene is possibly TRBD1 (6 bases). Germline CDR1 is MDHEN and CDR2 is SYDVKM. V lost 6 bases, J lost 3 bases, and 18 bases lay in between. The CDR3 spans 16 residues. In DNA form, the CDR3 reads TGTGCCAGCAGCCTAGAGGCAGGGGTTCTCAAAAACATTCAGTACTTC. This translates into CASSLEAGVLKNIQYF.

This rearrangement joins TRBV28 to TRBJ2-2, with 13 bases matching TRBD2. The V and J ends lost 2 bases and 5 bases, in that order; junction bases with no gene match: 8. The CDR3 runs 18 residues. The germline CDR1 and CDR2 sequences are MDHEN and SYDVKM. CDR3 loop: CASSLLGTSGISTGELFF. The CDR3 DNA reads as TGTGCCAGCAGTTTACTCGGGACTAGCGGGATATCGACCGGGGAGCTGTTTTTT.

This chain uses TRBV6-2 or TRBV6-3 with TRBJ2-3; TRBD2 matches 9 bases. CDR1 is MNHEY and CDR2 is SVGEGT in the germline V gene. The CDR3 consists of 16 residues. V shed 4 bases and J 7 bases; nucleotides not matched to a gene: 12. CDR3 in amino acids: CASSSGLAGDRYTQYF. CDR3 bases: TGTGCCAGCAGTTCGGGATTAGCGGGAGACCGCTATACGCAGTATTTT.

In its sample, this clonotype was seen a few times. This chain connects TRBV5-1 to TRBJ2-2, with 11 bases that match TRBD2. The J segment lost 6 bases and the V segment lost 8 bases, leaving 12 bases of the junction unmatched. Looked up from germline, CDR1 is SGHRS and CDR2 is YFSETQ. This CDR3 region has 16 residues. CDR3 nucleotides: TGCGCCAGTAGACTTTTAGCGGGAGGGCCGGCCGGGGAGCTGTTTTTT. This encodes CASRLLAGGPAGELFF.

As to this clonotype: The CDR3 does not close with the conserved phenylalanine or tryptophan, likely indicating a read error. The CDR3, as DNA: TGTGCCAGGAGTCCCCTCTTTGGGGAGCTGTTTATT. It is translated as CARSPLFGELFI. The J gene is TRBJ2-2, the V gene TRBV11-2; D uncertain. V lost 9 bases to trimming and J lost 8 bases, with 13 bases between them. Germline-derived CDR1 and CDR2 are SGHAT and FQNNGV. The CDR3 loop spans 12 amino acids.

This clonotype was detected many times. The rearrangement links TRBV4-1 to TRBJ1-1, with D maybe TRBD1 (6 bases). The length of the CDR3 is 14 residues. V lost 5 bases and J 7 bases, leaving 17 bases between the germline ends. Germline CDR1 MGHRA, CDR2 YSYEKL. The CDR3 DNA reads as TGCGCCAGCAGCGAGAGCTTTCAGGGACATGAAGCTTTCTTT. It translates to CASSESFQGHEAFF.

In regard to this clonotype: Just one base apart from a much larger clone, this may be a read error. The chain couples TRBV20-1 to TRBJ2-1; maybe TRBD2 (5 bases). The CDR3 has 13 amino acids. Per germline, CDR1 DFQATT and CDR2 SNEGSKA (reference sequence). The CDR3 nucleotides are TGCAGTCCTAGAGCTCATAGCGTCAATGAGCAGTTCTTC. Translated: CSPRAHSVNEQFF.

The sample holds a few counts of this clonotype. This could be a read error, since a much larger clone is one nucleotide away. The CDR3 DNA follows: TGTGCGAGCGGCGGATTAGGGACCAATGATCAGTTCTTC. It yields the protein CASGGLGTNDQFF. V and J are TRBV11-2 and TRBJ2-1; D might be TRBD1 or TRBD2, each matching 5 bases. Germline V gene data show CDR1 as SGHAT and CDR2 as FQNNGV. The CDR3 is 13 residues long.

This clonotype was seen repeatedly, ten times or more. The chain links TRBV5-4 to TRBJ2-1; 8 positions match TRBD2. CDR3 size: 15 residues. CDR1 SGHNT and CDR2 YYREEE come from the germline V gene (reference sequence). Trimming at V came to 4 bases and at J to 7 bases, leaving 10 bases not matched to a gene. The CDR3 sequence: CASSPGFLAGNEQFF. The CDR3 coding sequence is TGTGCCAGCAGCCCGGGATTCTTAGCGGGGAATGAGCAGTTCTTC.

As for this clonotype: At one boundary the junction diverges from the germline segment, which might be a read error. V usage is TRBV5-4 and J usage is TRBJ2-3, with D perhaps matching TRBD2 (6 bases). The germline CDR1 and CDR2 sequences are SGHNT and YYREEE (reference sequence). The CDR3 is 15 amino acids. As DNA, the CDR3 is TGTGCCAGCAGTGCAGGGAGGCGGAGCACAGTTACGCAGTATTTT. It is translated as CASSAGRRSTVTQYF.